These 15 T cell receptor beta chains share one sample of origin, sequenced in a study of blood T cells in healthy people across ages. A second PCR of roughly 7 to 11 cycles used a sample-barcoded 5' primer and a J-beta primer mix. TCRdb re-called the 5' RACE reads with MiXCR, one entry per CDR3 protein. The data hold under 850,000 distinct CDR3 sequences, with 35% to 40% observed a single time. Sequenced material: blood. These receptors came from a man in his late teens or twenties in good health.

This clonotype was counted a few times. The rearrangement joins TRBV12-3 or TRBV12-4 to TRBJ2-1; possibly TRBD2 for D (5 bases). V was cut by 7 bases and J by 4 bases, with 14 bases left in between. The CDR3 length is 14 residues. In DNA, the CDR3 is TGTGCCAGCAACGGAGGAGGTTGGTACAATGAGCAGTTCTTC. It yields the protein CASNGGGWYNEQFF.

The chain employs TRBV19 and TRBJ1-5; 8 bases agree with TRBD1. CDR1 and CDR2 (germline): LNHDA, SQIVND (reference sequence). J gave up 10 bases and V 5 bases, and 13 bases lay outside the gene matches. This CDR3 region has 15 residues. CDR3 bases: TGTGCCAGTAGTTCCCTGCCGACAGGGGAGGGCCCCCAGCATTTT. Encoded protein: CASSSLPTGEGPQHF.

The sample holds many counts of this clonotype. CDR3 sequence: CASSRRGTALQETQYF. The CDR3 DNA sequence: TGTGCCAGCAGCCGACGAGGGACAGCACTTCAAGAGACCCAGTACTTC. J is TRBJ2-5 and V is TRBV4-2; 7 nucleotides match TRBD1. In germline, CDR1 is LGHNA, CDR2 YNFKEQ. This CDR3 contains 16 residues. V was pared by 4 bases and J by 2 bases, with 10 bases of the junction left unmatched.

The chain employs TRBV7-2 and TRBJ2-5, with 7 bases aligning to TRBD1. The trim removed 5 bases at V and 2 bases at J, leaving 5 bases unmatched. The CDR3 length is 14 residues. Germline V gives CDR1 SGHTA, CDR2 FQGNSA. The CDR3 DNA reads TGTGCCAGCAGCCTACCGGACAGGCAAGAGACCCAGTACTTC. Translating it yields CASSLPDRQETQYF.

This clonotype was counted ten times or more. V and J are TRBV25-1 and TRBJ2-3; a weak D match, TRBD1 (5 bases). This CDR3 is 14 amino acids long. V shed 1 base and J shed 4 bases, with 9 bases lying between them. Per germline, CDR1 MGHDK and CDR2 SYGVNS. CDR3 sequence reads: CASSEFRAADTQYF. CDR3 sequence (DNA): TGTGCCAGCAGTGAATTCAGGGCGGCAGATACGCAGTATTTT.

On this clonotype itself: A junction boundary mismatches the germline segment, possibly from a read error. This chain uses TRBV4-2 with TRBJ2-3, with 12 nucleotides matching TRBD1. Germline CDR1 LGHNA, CDR2 YNFKEQ. This CDR3 contains 19 residues. This chain's CDR3 is CASSQQNRDRGRDTDTQSF. In DNA, the CDR3 is TGTGCCAGCAGCCAGCAAAATCGGGACAGGGGGCGCGATACAGATACGCAGTCTTTT.

The rearrangement joins TRBV7-2 to TRBJ2-7; D tentatively reads TRBD1 or TRBD2 (5 bases each). The end of the DNA is better explained by TRBJ2-5, so the J call may be wrong. The CDR3 spans 17 residues. Per the germline V gene, CDR1 is SGHTA and CDR2 is FQGNSA. DNA of the CDR3: TGTGCCAGCAGCTTAGGCCGGGACGGAAGTAAGAGACGGACCCAGTACTTC. Protein: CASSLGRDGSKRRTQYF.

The table lists this clonotype with many counts. This chain connects TRBV7-2 to TRBJ2-3; D tentatively fits TRBD1 or TRBD2 (7 bases each). V lost 5 bases to trimming and J lost 6 bases, with 24 bases between them. CDR1 and CDR2 (germline): SGHTA, FQGNSA. The CDR3 runs to 17 residues. The CDR3 nucleotides read TGTGCCAGCAGCCCCAGGGGGGGTCACCTGGTCTCGGATACGCAGTATTTT. This sequence encodes CASSPRGGHLVSDTQYF.

As regards this clonotype: Germline and junction disagree at one end, which may indicate a read error. This chain links TRBV20-1 with TRBJ2-7; 8 positions match TRBD2. Germline V gene data show CDR1 as DFQATT and CDR2 as SNEGSKA (reference sequence). The CDR3 loop spans 14 amino acids. CDR3 in DNA: TGCAGTGCTAGCGTCGCGCGGGGGGAATACGAGCAGTACTTT. It encodes CSASVARGEYEQYF.

This clonotype appeared a few times. The rearrangement uses TRBV7-2 and TRBJ2-3, with a possible D match to TRBD1 (5 bases). Germline V gene data show CDR1 as SGHTA and CDR2 as FQGNSA. The CDR3 extends over 13 amino acids. Trimming took 4 bases from V and 3 from J, leaving 8 bases between them. CDR3: CASSSWTTDTQYF. DNA for the CDR3: TGTGCCAGCAGCTCCTGGACAACAGATACGCAGTATTTT.

This clonotype appeared a few times. This chain joins TRBV10-2 and TRBJ2-5; D is ambiguous. Deletions cut 4 bases from V and 8 bases from J, with 2 bases between. The CDR3 totals 9 residues. CDR1 is WSHSY and CDR2 is SAAADI in the germline V gene. The DNA for the CDR3 is TGCGCCAGCAGTGTAACCCAGTACTTC. It translates to CASSVTQYF.

The chain carries TRBV3-1 and TRBJ2-1, with 8 bases that match TRBD2. This CDR3 comprises 15 residues. V shed 6 bases and J 8 bases; nucleotides not matched to a gene: 12. Germline assignment: CDR1 LGHDT and CDR2 YNNKEL (reference sequence). The CDR3 region has the DNA TGTGCCAGCAGAGATGTGGCTAGCGGGTCGGATGAGCAGTTCTTC. Its protein is CASRDVASGSDEQFF.

The V call is TRBV5-1, the J call TRBJ2-7; weak D call: TRBD1 (6 bases). Germline CDR1 and CDR2: SGHRS and YFSETQ. The CDR3 length is 13 residues. The V end was cut by 3 bases, the J end by 6 bases, with 13 bases between. The CDR3 sequence: CASSWDTGLEQYF. DNA for the CDR3: TGCGCCAGCAGCTGGGATACAGGGCTCGAGCAGTACTTC.

This clonotype was seen ten or more times. This rearrangement joins TRBV12-3 or TRBV12-4 to TRBJ2-3; TRBD2 might be the D (6 bases). With 4 bases removed from V and 3 bases from J, the gap between germline ends came to 11 bases. The CDR3 runs to 14 residues. CDR3 nucleotides: TGTGCCAGCAGTTGGGGGACTTTGACAGATACGCAGTATTTT. This encodes CASSWGTLTDTQYF.

The J gene is TRBJ2-7, the V gene TRBV2; D is unresolved. The CDR3 covers 14 residues. Per germline, CDR1 SNHLY and CDR2 FYNNEI. V was clipped by 3 bases and J by 2 bases, with 11 bases between them. This CDR3 is CASSDSAAPYEQYF. The CDR3 DNA reads as TGTGCCAGCAGTGATTCGGCAGCCCCCTACGAGCAGTACTTC.